These 26 T cell receptor beta chains came from one sample sequenced in a study of CD8+ T cells in alopecia areata. As the sequencing template, cDNA was produced by extracting RNA and reverse transcribing it. Measured with immunoSEQ multiplex PCR; TCRdb has only the in-frame clones, and not every one. The sample carries over 150,000 clones, around three fifths recorded once. Input material: CD8+ T cells sorted from blood. Receptors originate from a human donor in good health.

The V gene is TRBV23-1, the J gene TRBJ2-7; no clear D gene. TRBV23-1 is assigned to the ORF class and has an uncertain function. Trimming stripped 0 bases from V and 3 bases from J, with 6 bases between. This CDR3 contains 13 residues. The CDR3, as DNA: TGCGCCAGCAGTCAATCGAATTACTACGAGCAGTACTTC. Protein sequence: CASSQSNYYEQYF.

This clone was counted once. CDR3 sequence reads: CASSVGQDPREQYF. Written as DNA, the CDR3 is TGTGCCAGCAGCGTCGGGCAGGACCCTAGGGAGCAGTACTTC. The rearrangement uses TRBV9 and TRBJ2-7; D remains ambiguous. Trimming shortened V by 2 bases and J by 7 bases, and 16 bases separated the two germline ends. The length of the CDR3 is 14 residues. Germline assignment: CDR1 SGDLS and CDR2 YYNGEE.

The rearrangement links TRBV27 to TRBJ2-4, with D possibly being TRBD2 (6 bases). CDR3 length: 14 residues. The germline V gene encodes CDR1 MNHEY and CDR2 SMNVEV (reference sequence). Trimming stripped 5 bases from V and 2 bases from J, with 10 bases between. The CDR3 protein is CASSPRGSKNIQYF. The CDR3 region has the DNA TGTGCCAGCAGTCCGCGGGGATCCAAAAACATTCAGTACTTC.

The V gene is TRBV11-2, the J gene TRBJ1-6; no definite D call. V was shortened by 7 bases and J by 11 bases, with 21 bases between the two germline ends. CDR3 length: 15 amino acids. Germline V gene lookup returns CDR1 SGHAT and CDR2 FQNNGV. DNA of the CDR3: TGTGCCAGCACCAGAAGGGAGGGTGTAAGGGCACCCCTCCACTTT. Translation: CASTRREGVRAPLHF.

The CDR3 region is CASSSHTRASYNEQFF. CDR3 DNA sequence: TGTGCCAGCAGCTCCCACACTAGGGCTTCCTACAATGAGCAGTTCTTC. This rearrangement joins TRBV13 to TRBJ2-1; TRBD2 is a possible D gene (5 bases). V lost 4 bases and J lost 1, with 14 bases in between. The CDR3 runs to 16 residues. CDR1 PRHDT and CDR2 FYEKMQ come from the germline V gene (reference sequence).

This chain uses TRBV4-1 with TRBJ1-1; possibly TRBD1 for D (5 bases). CDR3 length: 11 residues. Per germline, CDR1 MGHRA and CDR2 YSYEKL. V was clipped by 8 bases and J by 6 bases, with 10 bases between them. CDR3 sequence: CASSGGSEAFF. Here the CDR3 DNA reads TGCGCCAGCTCGGGGGGTTCTGAAGCTTTCTTT.

The gene calls are TRBV2 and TRBJ2-7; D may be TRBD1 (5 bases). Per the germline V gene, CDR1 is SNHLY and CDR2 is FYNNEI. The CDR3 is 15 amino acids. V lost 7 bases, J lost 1 base, and 17 bases lay in between. The chain's CDR3 is CASNLVGQGSYEQYF. The CDR3 bases are TGTGCCAGCAATCTGGTTGGCCAGGGATCCTACGAGCAGTACTTC.

The table lists this clone with a few counts. The chain uses TRBV4-1 and TRBJ2-2, with a weak D call TRBD2 (6 bases). This CDR3 has 14 residues. Germline values: CDR1 MGHRA, CDR2 YSYEKL. Trimming shortened V by 0 bases and J by 6 bases, and 8 bases separated the two germline ends. This CDR3 reads CASSQDAGPGELFF. CDR3 DNA: TGCGCCAGCAGCCAAGACGCGGGGCCCGGGGAGCTGTTTTTT.

This chain uses TRBV2 with TRBJ1-1; TRBD1 might be the D (6 bases). There are 12 residues in the CDR3. The ends were cut back, 5 bases at V and 6 bases at J, with 10 bases in the middle. From germline, CDR1 is SNHLY and CDR2 FYNNEI. CDR3 DNA sequence: TGTGCCAGCAGTTTACAGGGCGCTGAAGCTTTCTTT. This gives the protein CASSLQGAEAFF.

This clone has only a few counts. The chain couples TRBV13 to TRBJ2-2, with 7 bases lining up with TRBD1. The CDR3 runs 16 residues. The germline V gene has CDR1 PRHDT and CDR2 FYEKMQ (reference sequence). V lost 4 bases and J lost 2; bases outside the gene matches: 7. The CDR3 reads CASSSRDSLNTGELFF. The DNA for the CDR3 is TGTGCCAGCAGCTCCCGGGACAGCCTTAACACCGGGGAGCTGTTTTTT.

V and J are TRBV19 and TRBJ1-5, with D possibly being TRBD1 (5 bases). CDR1 LNHDA and CDR2 SQIVND come from the germline V gene (reference sequence). The CDR3 has 13 residues. The V end was cut by 5 bases, the J end by 3 bases, with 8 bases between. The CDR3 nucleotides are TGTGCCAGTAGTCCGACAGACAATCAGCCCCAGCATTTT. Its translation is CASSPTDNQPQHF.

V and J are TRBV4-1 and TRBJ2-5; TRBD1 matches 8 bases. V lost 1 base and J lost 2; bases outside the gene matches: 3. CDR1 is MGHRA, CDR2 YSYEKL, per germline. The CDR3 loop spans 15 amino acids. CDR3 sequence reads: CASSQADRAQETQYF. CDR3 bases: TGCGCCAGCAGCCAAGCGGACAGGGCACAAGAGACCCAGTACTTC.

This chain joins TRBV29-1 and TRBJ2-5, with 8 bases that match TRBD2. Germline V lookup: CDR1 SQVTM, CDR2 ANQGSEA. The CDR3 extends over 13 amino acids. V lost 4 bases, J lost 1 base, and 2 bases stayed unmatched. The CDR3 is CSVAGGVQETQYF. In nucleotides, the CDR3 is TGCAGCGTTGCCGGGGGGGTCCAAGAGACCCAGTACTTC.

CDR3 region: CASSEEGSGGASDTQYF. As DNA, the CDR3 is TGTGCCAGCAGTGAAGAAGGTAGCGGGGGGGCATCTGATACGCAGTATTTT. This chain joins TRBV2 and TRBJ2-3, with 11 nucleotides matching TRBD2. This CDR3 has 17 residues. CDR1 and CDR2 (germline): SNHLY, FYNNEI. The ends lost 1 base at V and 6 bases at J; junction bases unmatched: 9.

The genes are TRBV9 and TRBJ1-5, with D unclear. Trimming took 4 bases from V and 0 from J, leaving 8 bases between them. The CDR3 loop spans 14 amino acids. The germline CDR1 and CDR2 sequences are SGDLS and YYNGEE. CDR3 amino acids: CASSSGFSNQPQHF. The CDR3 coding sequence is TGTGCCAGCAGCTCAGGTTTTAGCAATCAGCCCCAGCATTTT. The complete variable domain, with remaining parts taken from reference TRBV9 and TRBJ1-5, reads DSGVTQTPKHLITATGQRVTLRCSPRSGDLSVYWYQQSLDQGLQFLIQYYNGEERAKGNILERFSAQQFPDLHSELNLSSLELGDSALYFCASSSGFSNQPQHFGDGTRLSIL.

CDR3 nucleotide sequence: TGTGCCAGCAGTGAAGCGGCCCTAGATACGCAGTATTTT. This translates into CASSEAALDTQYF. The gene calls are TRBV2 and TRBJ2-3; D ambiguous. This CDR3 spans 13 amino acids. Germline V gene sequence: CDR1 SNHLY, CDR2 FYNNEI. With 0 bases removed from V and 5 bases from J, the gap between germline ends came to 6 bases.

This sequence joins TRBV4-1 and TRBJ2-7; D unclear. With 1 base removed from V and 3 bases from J, the gap between germline ends came to 13 bases. This CDR3 region has 15 residues. Germline assignment: CDR1 MGHRA and CDR2 YSYEKL. The CDR3 nucleotides are TGCGCCAGCAGCCAAGCCCAGGATGGTATCTACGAGCAGTACTTC. This translates into CASSQAQDGIYEQYF.

This chain connects TRBV2 to TRBJ2-7, with TRBD1 matching 9 bases. The CDR3 totals 13 residues. Germline trimming cut 10 bases from V and 4 bases from J; bases unmatched to any gene: 8. Germline V gives CDR1 SNHLY, CDR2 FYNNEI. As DNA, the CDR3 is TGTGCCATCACCGGGACAGGGAAATACGAGCAGTACTTC. This translates into CAITGTGKYEQYF.

A few counts support this clone. The J gene is TRBJ2-1, the V gene TRBV29-1; D perhaps matches TRBD2 (6 bases). Germline lookup yields CDR1 SQVTM and CDR2 ANQGSEA. The CDR3 extends over 15 amino acids. V gave up 7 bases and J gave up 0 bases, with 16 bases separating them. The CDR3 DNA reads TGCAGCGGCCATGGCCCGGGGGACTCCTACAATGAGCAGTTCTTC. Its translation: CSGHGPGDSYNEQFF.

The gene calls are TRBV7-6 and TRBJ2-2, with D unresolved. Looked up from germline, CDR1 is SGHVS and CDR2 is FNYEAQ. This CDR3 has 13 amino acids. V was pared by 5 bases and J by 3 bases, with 7 bases between. CDR3 in amino acids: CASSAQYTGELFF. The CDR3 nucleotides are TGTGCCAGCAGCGCACAGTACACCGGGGAGCTGTTTTTT.

Turning to this clone: This same CDR3 is encoded by further DNA sequences in the sample. This chain connects TRBV29-1 to TRBJ1-1; D uncertain. V was cut by 1 base and J by 5 bases, with 5 bases left in between. CDR3 length equals 11 residues. Germline-derived CDR1 and CDR2 are SQVTM and ANQGSEA. CDR3 in DNA: TGCAGCGTTGAAGGGAATACTGAAGCTTTCTTT. Its translation is CSVEGNTEAFF.

The chain links TRBV9 to TRBJ2-3; D remains unclear. The CDR3 sequence is 15 residues long. Germline V gives CDR1 SGDLS, CDR2 YYNGEE. V was shortened by 3 bases and J by 4 bases, with 15 bases between the two germline ends. The CDR3 reads CASSAADPGPDTQYF. CDR3 nucleotides: TGTGCCAGCAGCGCCGCCGACCCTGGGCCAGATACGCAGTATTTT.

This clone was detected only a few times. V usage is TRBV2 and J usage is TRBJ2-7, with a possible D match to TRBD2 (6 bases). The CDR3 runs 10 residues. V was trimmed by 6 bases and J by 13 bases, leaving 13 bases between them. The V gene's germline CDR1 is SNHLY and CDR2 FYNNEI. The CDR3 sequence: CASSLGEAYF. CDR3 bases: TGTGCCAGCAGCCTGGGGGAGGCATACTTC.

In its sample, this clone was seen many times. The chain has TRBV6-1 and TRBJ1-1; D is undetermined. The germline CDR1 and CDR2 sequences are MNHNS and SASEGT. The CDR3 is 13 residues long. The V end lost 3 bases, the J end lost 5 bases, and 10 bases lay between the germline ends. In nucleotides, the CDR3 is TGTGCCAGCAGTGAGCGACTGTGGACTGAAGCTTTCTTT. Protein: CASSERLWTEAFF.

Only a few counts were recorded for this clone. This chain uses TRBV15 with TRBJ2-2, with TRBD1 matching over 7 bases. V lost 7 bases, J lost 2 bases, and 4 bases stayed unmatched. The CDR3 loop spans 14 amino acids. Germline loops: CDR1 LNHNV, CDR2 YYDKDF (reference sequence). The CDR3 DNA is TGTGCCACCAAGGGACAGACTAACACCGGGGAGCTGTTTTTT. This encodes CATKGQTNTGELFF.

The CDR3 is CASSGRGGVIFF. CDR3 nucleotides: TGTGCCAGCAGCGGAAGAGGGGGGGTGATATTCTTT. The chain couples TRBV9 to TRBJ1-1; possibly TRBD1 for D (6 bases). With 3 bases removed from V and 14 bases from J, the gap between germline ends came to 17 bases. Germline assignment: CDR1 SGDLS and CDR2 YYNGEE. This CDR3 has 12 amino acids.